Listed below are T cell receptor beta chains from one sample, sequenced in a study of blood T cells in healthy people across ages. Each CDR3 protein is one row after TCRdb ran MiXCR on the 5' RACE reads. The table includes 1 million or so distinct CDR3 sequences, under 45% detected once. What was sequenced was blood. The receptors here all came from a woman aged 60 to 75 in good health. The CDR3 runs from the conserved cysteine through the conserved F or W. The order of the fields is CDR3 protein, V gene.

CDR3aa: CASSYVAGGPYEQFF
v_gene: TRBV6-5

CDR3aa: CASSEVWGYEQYF
v_gene: TRBV2

CDR3aa: CASTSPRYEQYF
v_gene: TRBV27

CDR3aa: CASSEMSQTGSTDTQYF
v_gene: TRBV4-2

CDR3aa: CASSPYQGAGASGRVSYEQYF
v_gene: TRBV5-1

CDR3aa: CASSLTETGGYTF
v_gene: TRBV12-3/TRBV12-4

CDR3aa: CASSWRGTGAGNTIYF
v_gene: TRBV28

CDR3aa: CASSVSEGAFNEQFF
v_gene: TRBV9

CDR3aa: CASSSGDRGLYEQYF
v_gene: TRBV7-6

CDR3aa: CSASAGPGEQFF
v_gene: TRBV20-1

CDR3aa: CATGDRAESGELFF
v_gene: TRBV10-3

CDR3aa: CASSYGTSGTSYNEQFF
v_gene: TRBV2

CDR3aa: CASSLSRKTDQVSKNIQYF
v_gene: TRBV5-1

CDR3aa: CASSLTAVDEQYF
v_gene: TRBV11-1

CDR3aa: CSASGADQETQYF
v_gene: TRBV20-1